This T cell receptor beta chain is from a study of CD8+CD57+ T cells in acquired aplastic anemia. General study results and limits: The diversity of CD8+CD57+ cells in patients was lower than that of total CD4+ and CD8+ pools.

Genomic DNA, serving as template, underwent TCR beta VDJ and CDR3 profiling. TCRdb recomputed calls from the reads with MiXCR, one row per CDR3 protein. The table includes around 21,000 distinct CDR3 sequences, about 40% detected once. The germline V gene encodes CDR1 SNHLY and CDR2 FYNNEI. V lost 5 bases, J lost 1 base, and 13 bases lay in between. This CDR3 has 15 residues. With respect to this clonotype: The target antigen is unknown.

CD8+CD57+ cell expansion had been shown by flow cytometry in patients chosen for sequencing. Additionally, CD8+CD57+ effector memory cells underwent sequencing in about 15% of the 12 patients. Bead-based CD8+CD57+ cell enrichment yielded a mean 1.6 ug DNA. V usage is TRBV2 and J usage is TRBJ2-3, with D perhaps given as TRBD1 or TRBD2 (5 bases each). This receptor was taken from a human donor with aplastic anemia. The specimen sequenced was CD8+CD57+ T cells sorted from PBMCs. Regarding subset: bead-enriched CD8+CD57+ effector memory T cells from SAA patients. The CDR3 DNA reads TGTGCCAGCAGTTCCGGGACGCGGGGCACAGATACGCAGTATTTT. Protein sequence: CASSSGTRGTDTQYF. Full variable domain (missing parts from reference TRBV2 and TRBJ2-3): EPEVTQTPSHQVTQMGQEVILRCVPISNHLYFYWYRQILGQKVEFLVSFYNNEISEKSEIFDDQFSVERPDGSNFTLKIRSTKLEDSAMYFCASSSGTRGTDTQYFGPGTRLTVL.